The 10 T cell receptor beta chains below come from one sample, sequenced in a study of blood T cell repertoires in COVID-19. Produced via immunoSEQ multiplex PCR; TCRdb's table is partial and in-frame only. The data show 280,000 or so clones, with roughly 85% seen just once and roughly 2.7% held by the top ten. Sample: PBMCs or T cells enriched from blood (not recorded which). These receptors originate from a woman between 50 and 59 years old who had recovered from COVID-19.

Here the CDR3 reads CASRKDSLGEAFF. DNA of the CDR3: TGTGCCAGCAGAAAGGACAGCCTTGGAGAAGCTTTCTTT. The chain carries TRBV6-5 and TRBJ1-1; the D gene is possibly TRBD1 (6 bases). The CDR3 has 13 residues. In germline, CDR1 is MNHEY, CDR2 SVGAGI. Trimming took off 6 bases at V and 8 bases at J, with 16 bases between the two ends.

The CDR3 coding sequence is TGTGCCAGCAGTGAAAAGGACAGGAGCACGTACGAGCAGTACTTC. Translation: CASSEKDRSTYEQYF. The chain recombines TRBV6-1 with TRBJ2-7; 7 bases map to TRBD1. The CDR3 length is 15 residues. V was pared by 2 bases and J by 4 bases, with 8 bases of the junction left unmatched. Germline values: CDR1 MNHNS, CDR2 SASEGT.

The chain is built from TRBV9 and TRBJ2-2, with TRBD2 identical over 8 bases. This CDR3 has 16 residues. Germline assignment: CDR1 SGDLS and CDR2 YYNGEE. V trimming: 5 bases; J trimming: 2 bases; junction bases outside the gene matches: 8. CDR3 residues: CASRAPGGLNTGELFF. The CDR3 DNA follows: TGTGCCAGCAGAGCCCCGGGGGGGCTAAACACCGGGGAGCTGTTTTTT. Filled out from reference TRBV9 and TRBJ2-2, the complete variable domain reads DSGVTQTPKHLITATGQRVTLRCSPRSGDLSVYWYQQSLDQGLQFLIQYYNGEERAKGNILERFSAQQFPDLHSELNLSSLELGDSALYFCASRAPGGLNTGELFFGEGSRLTVL.

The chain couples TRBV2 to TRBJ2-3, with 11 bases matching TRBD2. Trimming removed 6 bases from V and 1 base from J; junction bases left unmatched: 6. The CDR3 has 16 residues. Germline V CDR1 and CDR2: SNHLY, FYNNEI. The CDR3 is CASRLLTSGGTDTQYF. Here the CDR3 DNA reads TGTGCCAGCAGACTCCTGACTAGCGGGGGCACAGATACGCAGTATTTT.

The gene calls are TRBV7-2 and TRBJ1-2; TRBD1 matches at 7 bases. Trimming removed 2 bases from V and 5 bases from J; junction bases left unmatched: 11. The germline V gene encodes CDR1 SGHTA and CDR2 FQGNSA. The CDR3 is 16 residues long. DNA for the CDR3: TGTGCCAGCAGCTTAAGGGCACAGGGGAGGCCTTATGGCTACACCTTC. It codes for CASSLRAQGRPYGYTF.

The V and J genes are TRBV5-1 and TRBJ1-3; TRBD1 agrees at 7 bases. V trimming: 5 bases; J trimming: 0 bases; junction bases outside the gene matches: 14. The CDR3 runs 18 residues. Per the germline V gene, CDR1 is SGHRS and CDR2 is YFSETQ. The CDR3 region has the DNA TGCGCCAGCAGGCGAACGGCCGGGACAGAAAGCTCTGGAAACACCATATATTTT. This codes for CASRRTAGTESSGNTIYF.

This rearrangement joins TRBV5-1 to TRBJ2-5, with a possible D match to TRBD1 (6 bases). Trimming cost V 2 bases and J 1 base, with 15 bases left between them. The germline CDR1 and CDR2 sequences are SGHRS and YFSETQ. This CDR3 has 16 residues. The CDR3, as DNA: TGCGCCAGCAGCTTTGGAGGCAGGGGCGCCCAAGAGACCCAGTACTTC. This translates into CASSFGGRGAQETQYF.

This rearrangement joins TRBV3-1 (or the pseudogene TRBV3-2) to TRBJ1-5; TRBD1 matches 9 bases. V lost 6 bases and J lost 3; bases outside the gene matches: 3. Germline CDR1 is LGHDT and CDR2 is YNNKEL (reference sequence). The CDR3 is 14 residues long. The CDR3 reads CASSWTGANQPQHF. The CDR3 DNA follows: TGTGCCAGCAGTTGGACAGGGGCCAATCAGCCCCAGCATTTT.

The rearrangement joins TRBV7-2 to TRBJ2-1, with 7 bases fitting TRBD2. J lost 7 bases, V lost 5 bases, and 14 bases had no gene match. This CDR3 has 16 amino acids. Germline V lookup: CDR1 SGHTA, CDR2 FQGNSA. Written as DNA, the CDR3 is TGTGCCAGCAGCAACCGGATGACTAGCCTTTATAATGAGCAGTTCTTC. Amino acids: CASSNRMTSLYNEQFF.

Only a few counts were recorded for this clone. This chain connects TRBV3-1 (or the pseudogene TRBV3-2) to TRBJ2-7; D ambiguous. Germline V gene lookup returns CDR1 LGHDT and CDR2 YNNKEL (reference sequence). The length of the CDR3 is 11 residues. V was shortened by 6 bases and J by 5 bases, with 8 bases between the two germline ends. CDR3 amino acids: CASSRSDEQYF. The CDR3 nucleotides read TGTGCCAGCAGTCGGAGCGACGAGCAGTACTTC.